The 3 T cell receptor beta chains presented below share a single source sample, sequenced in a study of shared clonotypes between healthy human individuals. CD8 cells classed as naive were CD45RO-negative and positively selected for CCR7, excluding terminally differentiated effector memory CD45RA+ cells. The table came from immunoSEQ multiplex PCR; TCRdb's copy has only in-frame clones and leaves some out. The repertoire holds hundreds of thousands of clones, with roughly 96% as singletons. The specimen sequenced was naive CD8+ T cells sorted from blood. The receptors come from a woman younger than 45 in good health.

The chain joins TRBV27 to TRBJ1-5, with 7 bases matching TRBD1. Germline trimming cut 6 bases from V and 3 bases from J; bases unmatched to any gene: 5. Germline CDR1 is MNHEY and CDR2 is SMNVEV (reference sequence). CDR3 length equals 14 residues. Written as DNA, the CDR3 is TGTGCCAGCAGGCCGGGACAGTACAATCAGCCCCAGCATTTT. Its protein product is CASRPGQYNQPQHF.

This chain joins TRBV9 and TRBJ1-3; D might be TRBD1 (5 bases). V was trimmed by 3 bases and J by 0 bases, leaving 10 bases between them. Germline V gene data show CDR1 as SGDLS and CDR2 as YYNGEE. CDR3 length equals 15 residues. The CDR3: CASSETDNSGNTIYF. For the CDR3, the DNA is TGTGCCAGCAGCGAGACGGACAACTCTGGAAACACCATATATTTT.

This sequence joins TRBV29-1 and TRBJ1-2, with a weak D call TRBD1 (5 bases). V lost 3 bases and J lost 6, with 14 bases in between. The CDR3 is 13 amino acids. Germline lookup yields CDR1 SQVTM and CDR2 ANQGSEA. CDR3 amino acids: CSVEGTPFDGYTF. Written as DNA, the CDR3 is TGCAGCGTTGAGGGGACTCCCTTTGATGGCTACACCTTC.